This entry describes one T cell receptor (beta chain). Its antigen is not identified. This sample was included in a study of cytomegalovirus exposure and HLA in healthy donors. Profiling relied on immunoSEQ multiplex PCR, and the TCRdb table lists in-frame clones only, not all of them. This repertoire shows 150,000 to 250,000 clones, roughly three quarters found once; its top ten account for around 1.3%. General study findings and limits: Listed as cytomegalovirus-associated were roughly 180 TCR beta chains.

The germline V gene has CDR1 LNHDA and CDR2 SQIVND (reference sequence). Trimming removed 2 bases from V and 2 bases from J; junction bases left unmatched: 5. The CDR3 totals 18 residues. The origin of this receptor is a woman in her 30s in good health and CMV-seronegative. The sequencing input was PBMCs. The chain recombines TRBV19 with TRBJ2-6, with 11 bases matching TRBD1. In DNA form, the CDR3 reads TGTGCCAGTAGTATATTAGGGACAGGGGGTGCTGGGGCCAACGTCCTGACTTTC. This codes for CASSILGTGGAGANVLTF. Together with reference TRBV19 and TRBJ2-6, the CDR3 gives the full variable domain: DGGITQSPKYLFRKEGQNVTLSCEQNLNHDAMYWYRQDPGQGLRLIYYSQIVNDFQKGDIAEGYSVSREKKESFPLTVTSAQKNPTAFYLCASSILGTGGAGANVLTFGAGSRLTVL.